The rows below give T cell receptor beta chains drawn from one sample of a study of T cell responses to AZD1222 COVID-19 vaccine. Sequenced by immunoSEQ multiplex PCR; TCRdb stores in-frame clones only, minus some. The table has approximately 94,000 clones, roughly nine tenths seen once. This specimen consisted of peripheral blood, obtained on day 0 of AZD1222 vaccination. The receptors come from an adult in good health. Both conserved end residues are part of each CDR3. The D gene is left open where the match is weak. The size field is filled for only some rows; it gives once, few, many or a size class.

TRBV30,TRBD1,.,TRBJ2-7,CAWRQGANEQYF,TGTGCCTGGAGACAGGGGGCAAACGAGCAGTACTTC
TRBV6-1,.,.,TRBJ1-5,CASSEGVPGNQPQHF,TGTGCCAGCAGTGAAGGGGTTCCGGGGAATCAGCCCCAGCATTTT
TRBV30,.,few,TRBJ2-1,CACDVVYNEQFF,TGTGCCTGCGATGTAGTCTACAATGAGCAGTTCTTC
TRBV6-2/TRBV6-3,.,.,TRBJ1-1,CASSYVGQRNTEAFF,TGTGCCAGCAGTTACGTAGGGCAGAGGAACACTGAAGCTTTCTTT
TRBV27,.,.,TRBJ1-1,CASSQFLGRNTEAFF,TGTGCCAGCAGCCAATTCCTTGGGAGGAACACTGAAGCTTTCTTT
TRBV4-3,.,.,TRBJ1-2,CASPRVPYNYGYTF,TGCGCCAGCCCTAGGGTCCCCTATAACTATGGCTACACCTTC
TRBV6-2/TRBV6-3,.,.,TRBJ2-7,CASSYGSWAEQYF,TGTGCCAGCAGTTATGGAAGCTGGGCCGAGCAGTACTTC
TRBV24-1,TRBD1,.,TRBJ2-1,CATSDWTGTYNEQFF,TGTGCCACCAGTGATTGGACAGGGACCTACAATGAGCAGTTCTTC
TRBV7-8,TRBD1,.,TRBJ2-1,CASSTRDSPATNEQFF,TGTGCCAGCAGCACCAGGGACAGTCCGGCCACCAATGAGCAGTTCTTC
TRBV19,.,.,TRBJ1-2,CASSSLGRGNYGYTF,TGTGCCAGTAGTTCCTTAGGGAGGGGAAACTATGGCTACACCTTC
TRBV7-9,.,.,TRBJ1-3,CASYDPGRNTIYF,TGTGCCAGCTATGATCCAGGACGAAACACCATATATTTT
TRBV11-3,.,once,TRBJ2-3,CASSSGEFSPDTQYF,TGTGCCAGCAGCTCAGGGGAATTTTCGCCAGATACGCAGTATTTT
TRBV6-5,TRBD2,few,TRBJ2-7,CASSYQLAGGYEQYF,TGTGCCAGCAGTTACCAGCTAGCGGGAGGTTACGAGCAGTACTTC
TRBV30,.,.,TRBJ1-1,CAWSVVGSEAFF,TGTGCCTGGAGTGTAGTAGGAAGTGAAGCTTTCTTT
TRBV13,TRBD1,.,TRBJ1-1,CASSRDRRNTEAFF,TGTGCCAGCAGTCGGGACAGAAGGAACACTGAAGCTTTCTTT
TRBV5-1,.,once,TRBJ2-3,CASRVSGDGTDTQYF,TGCGCCAGCAGGGTAAGCGGAGACGGCACAGATACGCAGTATTTT
TRBV27,TRBD1,.,TRBJ1-4,CASSLSGQVWEKLFF,TGTGCCAGCAGTTTAAGTGGACAGGTTTGGGAAAAACTGTTTTTT
TRBV5-5,.,few,TRBJ1-1,CASTRTGTEAFF,TGTGCCAGCACTCGGACTGGAACTGAAGCTTTCTTT
TRBV15,TRBD2,.,TRBJ2-1,CATSRALAEEQFF,TGTGCCACCAGCAGAGCCCTAGCGGAGGAGCAGTTCTTC
TRBV6-1,.,.,TRBJ2-7,CASSERDPLYEQYF,TGTGCCAGCAGTGAGAGGGACCCCCTCTACGAGCAGTACTTC
TRBV11-3,.,few,TRBJ1-1,CASSNNQQHGGQGNTEAFF,TGTGCCAGCAGCAACAACCAACAACACGGGGGGCAGGGGAACACTGAAGCTTTCTTT
TRBV18,.,.,TRBJ1-4,CASSPGENEKLFF,TGTGCCAGCTCACCAGGGGAGAATGAAAAACTGTTTTTT
TRBV14,TRBD1,few,TRBJ2-7,CASSPGTGAYEQYF,TGTGCCAGCAGCCCCGGGACAGGGGCCTACGAGCAGTACTTC
TRBV9,TRBD2,.,TRBJ2-1,CASSVAGASGRPEQFF,TGTGCCAGCAGCGTAGCTGGGGCTAGCGGGAGGCCCGAGCAGTTCTTC
TRBV5-6,.,.,TRBJ2-6,CASSLGQVGLSGANVLTF,TGTGCCAGCAGCTTGGGACAGGTTGGACTCTCTGGGGCCAACGTCCTGACTTTC
TRBV15,.,.,TRBJ2-5,CATSREDRRETQYF,TGTGCCACCAGCAGAGAAGACAGGCGGGAGACCCAGTACTTC
TRBV7-9,.,.,TRBJ2-7,CASSLLWPANEQYF,TGTGCCAGCAGCTTACTGTGGCCGGCAAACGAGCAGTACTTC
TRBV19,.,once,TRBJ1-1,CASSMGLGARLNTEAFF,TGTGCCAGTAGTATGGGCCTGGGGGCGCGTTTGAACACTGAAGCTTTCTTT
TRBV11-2,TRBD2,.,TRBJ2-5,CASSLSPGLAVKTQYF,TGTGCCAGCAGCCTCTCCCCGGGACTAGCGGTAAAGACCCAGTACTTC
TRBV2,TRBD1,.,TRBJ1-5,CASTRTGGLGNQPQHF,TGTGCCAGCACGAGGACAGGGGGCTTGGGCAATCAGCCCCAGCATTTT
TRBV30,TRBD2,.,TRBJ2-5,CAWSRLAGAAETQYF,TGTGCCTGGAGTAGACTAGCGGGAGCCGCGGAGACCCAGTACTTC
TRBV14,.,.,TRBJ1-1,CASSQQKMNTEAFF,TGTGCCAGCAGCCAACAGAAAATGAACACTGAAGCTTTCTTT
TRBV24-1,.,.,TRBJ2-5,CATSDGSLRGTQYF,TGTGCCACCAGTGATGGCTCACTCAGAGGGACCCAGTACTTC
TRBV5-8,.,.,TRBJ2-2,CASSLRETGELFF,TGTGCCAGCAGCTTGAGGGAAACCGGGGAGCTGTTTTTT
TRBV7-6,.,few,TRBJ2-1,CASSLELDRFNEQFF,TGTGCCAGCAGCTTAGAACTCGACAGATTCAATGAGCAGTTCTTC
TRBV2,.,.,TRBJ1-2,CASSEVSGEYGYTF,TGTGCCAGCAGTGAAGTGTCAGGGGAGTATGGCTACACCTTC
TRBV5-6,.,once,TRBJ1-1,CASSPMRTVGTEAFF,TGTGCCAGCAGCCCGATGCGGACGGTCGGGACTGAAGCTTTCTTT
TRBV2,TRBD2,.,TRBJ2-1,CASRPIAGAPYNEQFF,TGTGCCAGCAGACCGATAGCGGGAGCACCCTACAATGAGCAGTTCTTC
TRBV11-3,TRBD2,.,TRBJ2-5,CASSFASGRGETQYF,TGTGCCAGCAGCTTTGCTAGCGGGAGGGGGGAGACCCAGTACTTC
TRBV15,.,.,TRBJ1-5,CATSREGALGSPQHF,TGTGCCACCAGCAGAGAAGGGGCTCTGGGGTCGCCCCAGCATTTT
TRBV29-1,.,.,TRBJ1-2,CSAGRQTPNYGYTF,TGCAGCGCCGGTCGACAGACTCCTAACTATGGCTACACCTTC
TRBV2,TRBD1,few,TRBJ1-2,CASSYTDRGSGYTF,TGTGCCAGCAGTTATACGGACAGGGGTAGTGGCTACACCTTC
TRBV7-9,.,.,TRBJ1-2,CASSSGGRGGTF,TGTGCCAGCAGCTCCGGGGGACGCGGGGGCACCTTC